The rows below give T cell receptor beta chains drawn from one sample of a study of blood T cell repertoires in COVID-19. The assay was immunoSEQ multiplex PCR, and TCRdb's table has in-frame clones only and misses some. Found here are 270,000 or so clones, approximately 86% of them singletons; the top ten hold approximately 9%. The source material was peripheral blood. These receptors all come from a man in his forties with active or convalescent COVID-19. Each CDR3 is given with its conserved first and last residue. The D gene is left open where the match is weak. Some rows have no size entry. The others give once, few or many, or a class for an expanded clone.

clone_size | d_call | j_call | v_call | cdr3_length | cdr3_nt | cdr3_aa
- | - | TRBJ2-2 | TRBV18 | 13 | TGTGCCAGCTCGCAAAGGGGTACCGGGGAGCTGTTTTTT | CASSQRGTGELFF
- | TRBD2 | TRBJ2-2 | TRBV6-1 | 18 | TGTGCCAGCAGTGAGAAGGCGGGAGGTTTTGGTGAGACCGGGGAGCTGTTTTTT | CASSEKAGGFGETGELFF
- | TRBD1 | TRBJ1-2 | TRBV5-1 | 13 | TGCGCCAGCAGTTTGGACAGGAACTATGGCTACACCTTC | CASSLDRNYGYTF
- | - | TRBJ2-5 | TRBV6-6 | 15 | TGTGCCAGCAGTTACTCTAGCCAGCCCGGCGAGACCCAGTACTTC | CASSYSSQPGETQYF
few | - | TRBJ2-7 | TRBV2 | 12 | TGTGCCAGCAGTGAGGGGGGAGACGAGCAGTACTTC | CASSEGGDEQYF
- | - | TRBJ1-1 | TRBV19 | 13 | TGTGCCAGTAGTATAAAGCCTAACACTGAAGCTTTCTTT | CASSIKPNTEAFF
once | - | TRBJ2-2 | TRBV5-6 | 17 | TGTGCCAGCAGCCCCCTCTATGGGCAGGCGGGGACCGGGGAGCTGTTTTTT | CASSPLYGQAGTGELFF
- | TRBD2 | TRBJ2-7 | TRBV5-1 | 13 | TGCGCCAGCAGCTGGGGAGGGTCCTACGAGCAGTACTTC | CASSWGGSYEQYF
- | TRBD1 | TRBJ2-7 | TRBV24-1 | 16 | TGTGCCACCAGTGATCCCGCCGGGACAGGGACCCACGAGCAGTACTTC | CATSDPAGTGTHEQYF
- | - | TRBJ1-6 | TRBV9 | 14 | TGTGCCAGCAGCGTTAGGGGTCAGGATTCACCCCTCCACTTT | CASSVRGQDSPLHF
- | TRBD1 | TRBJ1-6 | TRBV2 | 17 | TGTGCCAGCAGCCAGCGACAGGGGTTCTCCTATAATTCACCCCTCCACTTT | CASSQRQGFSYNSPLHF
- | TRBD1 | TRBJ1-4 | TRBV19 | 19 | TGTGCCAGTAGTATCCGGGACAGACCAGAGGGGGCGGCTAATGAAAAACTGTTTTTT | CASSIRDRPEGAANEKLFF
once | - | TRBJ2-2 | TRBV11-2 | 16 | TGTGCCAGCAGCTTCTCGTTTGCGTCGAACACCGGGGAGCTGTTTTTT | CASSFSFASNTGELFF
- | - | TRBJ1-3 | TRBV7-9 | 15 | TGTGCCAGCAGCTTAAATCAGTACCCTGGAAACACCATATATTTT | CASSLNQYPGNTIYF
- | TRBD2 | TRBJ2-1 | TRBV5-1 | 15 | TGCGCCAGCAGCTTGGATCTCGGGGGGATAAATGAGCAGTTCTTC | CASSLDLGGINEQFF
- | - | TRBJ1-5 | TRBV12-2 | 15 | TGTGCAAGTCGCAAAGGGGCAAATAGCAATCAGCCCCAGCATTTT | CASRKGANSNQPQHF
- | - | TRBJ2-2 | TRBV7-9 | 19 | TGTGCCAGCAGTCCAACCCAGGGACATATTCGGGAAAGGGCCGGGGAGCTGTTTTTT | CASSPTQGHIRERAGELFF
- | - | TRBJ1-6 | TRBV3-1/TRBV3-2 | 16 | TGTGCCAGCACCCCGCGGGGGAGCTCCTATAATTCACCCCTCCACTTT | CASTPRGSSYNSPLHF
- | TRBD1 | TRBJ1-2 | TRBV24-1 | 15 | TGTGCCACCAGTGAACCCGGGACAGGGGACTATGGCTACACCTTC | CATSEPGTGDYGYTF
once | - | TRBJ2-5 | TRBV27 | 16 | TGTGCCAGCAGTCTATTCTTTACTGGTGCTGAAGAGACCCAGTACTTC | CASSLFFTGAEETQYF
- | - | TRBJ2-1 | TRBV3-1/TRBV3-2 | 15 | TGTGCCAGCAGCCAAGTGACAGGAAAGGGTAATGAGCAGTTCTTC | CASSQVTGKGNEQFF
- | - | TRBJ1-2 | TRBV3-1/TRBV3-2 | 16 | TGTGCCAGCAGCCCCCTGAACAGGTTAGCTAACTATGGCTACACCTTC | CASSPLNRLANYGYTF
- | - | TRBJ1-6 | TRBV5-4 | 14 | TGTGCCAGCAGCCTTGTTGGGGGGGGAACACCCCTCCACTTT | CASSLVGGGTPLHF
- | - | TRBJ1-2 | TRBV7-8 | 13 | TGTGCCAGCAGCCCGACAGCTGAGTATGGCTACACCTTC | CASSPTAEYGYTF
- | - | TRBJ1-4 | TRBV5-1 | 12 | TGCGCCAGCAGCTCCGTAGATGAAAAACTGTTTTTT | CASSSVDEKLFF
- | TRBD1 | TRBJ2-7 | TRBV19 | 16 | TGTGCCAGTAGTATAGGGTCCGGGACAGGGATCTACGAGCAGTACTTC | CASSIGSGTGIYEQYF
- | TRBD1 | TRBJ1-5 | TRBV6-5 | 14 | TGTGCCAGCAGTTACGACAGGGACTATCAGCCCCAGCATTTT | CASSYDRDYQPQHF
- | - | TRBJ1-5 | TRBV27 | 13 | TGTGCCAGCAGTTTGGACATGCTCCAGCCCCAGCATTTT | CASSLDMLQPQHF
few | TRBD2 | TRBJ2-3 | TRBV30 | 14 | TGTGCCTGGACCCGGACTAGCGGCACAGATACGCAGTATTTT | CAWTRTSGTDTQYF
- | - | TRBJ1-1 | TRBV7-2 | 13 | TGTGCCAGCAGCCCCCACAGGGACACTGAAGCTTTCTTT | CASSPHRDTEAFF
- | TRBD2 | TRBJ2-3 | TRBV11-2 | 16 | TGTGCCAGCAGCTTAATAGCGGGGTCTAGCACAGATACGCAGTATTTT | CASSLIAGSSTDTQYF
- | - | TRBJ2-2 | TRBV18 | 18 | TGTGCCAGCTCACCCTTGGCAGGGCAAAACTCGAACACCGGGGAGCTGTTTTTT | CASSPLAGQNSNTGELFF
- | - | TRBJ2-7 | TRBV6-1 | 15 | TGTGCCAGCAGTGAACCCACTATCACAGGATACGAGCAGTACTTC | CASSEPTITGYEQYF
- | - | TRBJ1-6 | TRBV2 | 11 | TGTGCCAGCAGAGAGGATTCACCCCTCCACTTT | CASREDSPLHF
few | TRBD1 | TRBJ1-2 | TRBV9 | 14 | TGTGCCAGCAGCTCACCGGGACAGCACTATGGCTACACCTTC | CASSSPGQHYGYTF
- | - | TRBJ1-3 | TRBV9 | 16 | TGTGCCAGCAGCGCCGGACTGAGGAGCTCTGGAAACACCATATATTTT | CASSAGLRSSGNTIYF
- | - | TRBJ2-3 | TRBV29-1 | 13 | TGCAGCGGCGGGACAGCGGGTGCAGATACGCAGTATTTT | CSGGTAGADTQYF
- | - | TRBJ2-7 | TRBV5-1 | 15 | TGCGCCAGCAGCTTGAAGGGATTAGCGTCCTACGAGCAGTACTTC | CASSLKGLASYEQYF
- | - | TRBJ1-1 | TRBV7-9 | 13 | TGTGCCAGCAGATCTCAGGATTCCACTGAAGCTTTCTTT | CASRSQDSTEAFF
few | TRBD1 | TRBJ1-2 | TRBV24-1 | 15 | TGTGCCACTTACGGGACAGGGGGTACTAACTATGGCTACACCTTC | CATYGTGGTNYGYTF
- | TRBD2 | TRBJ2-5 | TRBV24-1 | 14 | TGTGCCACCAGTGATTCCGGGGGGGTGGAGACCCAGTACTTC | CATSDSGGVETQYF
- | TRBD1 | TRBJ1-1 | TRBV27 | 13 | TGTGCCAGCAGTTTAAGGGGGCAGGCTGAAGCTTTCTTT | CASSLRGQAEAFF
- | - | TRBJ2-2 | TRBV18 | 16 | TGTGCCAGCTCACCATTAAAGGGGCGCGGCACCGGGGAGCTGTTTTTT | CASSPLKGRGTGELFF
- | TRBD2 | TRBJ2-7 | TRBV5-4 | 18 | TGTGCCAGCAGCGGGCCCCTTAGCGGGGGGGCCGCTTCCTACGAGCAGTACTTC | CASSGPLSGGAASYEQYF
- | - | TRBJ1-1 | TRBV18 | 11 | TGTGCCAGCTCACCGGGAGCTGAAGCTTTCTTT | CASSPGAEAFF
- | - | TRBJ1-6 | TRBV19 | 14 | TGTGCCAGTAGTGAGGGAGGGAGGCGCTCACCCCTCCACTTT | CASSEGGRRSPLHF
- | - | TRBJ1-1 | TRBV2 | 15 | TGTGCCACGCTACTGGGACGTTCCGGGGGGGCTGAAGCTTTCTTT | CATLLGRSGGAEAFF
- | - | TRBJ1-3 | TRBV14 | 16 | TGTGCCAGCAGCCAAACCAGAACAGTTTCAGGAAACACCATATATTTT | CASSQTRTVSGNTIYF
- | TRBD2 | TRBJ2-7 | TRBV3-1/TRBV3-2 | 16 | TGTGCCAGCAGCCAAGATCTTCGAGCTAGCGGTAATGAGCAGTACTTC | CASSQDLRASGNEQYF